The 6 T cell receptor beta chains given below trace back to one sample, sequenced in a study of cytomegalovirus exposure and HLA in healthy donors. PCR used 60 Vbeta primers and 13 Jbeta primers. Measured with immunoSEQ multiplex PCR; TCRdb has only the in-frame clones, and not every one. The sample lists approximately 160,000 clones; 60% to 85% were seen once. The specimen was PBMCs. All receptors come from a woman in her 50s in good health and CMV-seropositive.

The chain uses TRBV4-1 and TRBJ2-3; D perhaps matches TRBD2 (6 bases). The V gene lost 5 bases and the J gene lost 4 bases, with 13 bases spanning the gap. The CDR3 contains 14 residues. In germline, CDR1 is MGHRA, CDR2 YSYEKL. The CDR3 nucleotides read TGCGCCAGCAGCGACGGAGGAGGGCCAGATACGCAGTATTTT. Translated, it gives CASSDGGGPDTQYF.

On this clone itself: One junction end disagrees with the germline gene, perhaps due to a read error. In DNA form, the CDR3 reads TGTGCCAGCAGTTCCCAGGGGCATGGGGCCAACGGCCTGACTTTC. The encoded protein is CASSSQGHGANGLTF. V gene TRBV6-5 combines with J gene TRBJ2-6; weak D call: TRBD1 (6 bases). The CDR3 loop spans 15 amino acids. Germline-derived CDR1 and CDR2 are MNHEY and SVGAGI.

This clone was found a few times. The chain carries TRBV21-1 and TRBJ1-2; TRBD1, as called in the table, went unchecked against the DNA. TRBV21-1 is a known pseudogene. The CDR3 contains 15 residues. CDR3 loop: CASSTYDRVPYGYTF. In DNA form, the CDR3 reads TGTGCCAGCAGCACCTATGACAGGGTTCCCTATGGCTACACCTTC.

The V gene is TRBV9, the J gene TRBJ2-1; 7 nucleotides line up with TRBD2. CDR3 length: 15 amino acids. J gave up 2 bases and V 4 bases, and 6 bases lay outside the gene matches. In germline, CDR1 is SGDLS, CDR2 YYNGEE. In nucleotides, the CDR3 is TGTGCCAGCAGCTTGCTAGCGGCCCCCTACAATGAGCAGTTCTTC. It translates to CASSLLAAPYNEQFF.

The genes are TRBV5-1 and TRBJ1-1; possibly TRBD1 for D (6 bases). CDR3 length: 15 residues. CDR1 and CDR2 (germline): SGHRS, YFSETQ. The V and J ends lost 0 bases and 0 bases respectively, with 9 bases between them. The CDR3 loop is CASSLDGDMNTEAFF. CDR3 DNA sequence: TGCGCCAGCAGCTTGGACGGGGACATGAACACTGAAGCTTTCTTT.

In this sample, this clone turned up once. The chain has TRBV4-2 and TRBJ2-5; 11 nucleotides agree with TRBD1. Germline CDR1 LGHNA, CDR2 YNFKEQ. V was pared by 0 bases and J by 4 bases, with 4 bases of the junction left unmatched. The CDR3 is made up of 16 amino acids. For the CDR3, the DNA is TGTGCCAGCAGCCAAGAGGACAGGGGGCAAGTAGAGACCCAGTACTTC. The encoded protein is CASSQEDRGQVETQYF.